These 29 T cell receptor beta chains share one sample of origin, sequenced in a study of T cell changes during pregnancy in multiple sclerosis. Method: immunoSEQ multiplex PCR; TCRdb's copy keeps in-frame clones and lacks some. In the table there are more than 50,000 clones, roughly nine tenths of which are singletons. This specimen consisted of peripheral blood, obtained in the first trimester of pregnancy. The receptors come from a female donor with multiple sclerosis, enrolled in a pregnancy study.

The chain employs TRBV6-4 and TRBJ2-3; 8 nucleotides agree with TRBD2. The CDR3 covers 16 residues. Germline V gene sequence: CDR1 MRHNA, CDR2 SNTAGT. V lost 0 bases and J lost 1; bases outside the gene matches: 3. The CDR3 DNA reads TGTGCCAGCAGTGACTCCGCAGCGGGGGGCACAGATACGCAGTATTTT. Encoded protein: CASSDSAAGGTDTQYF.

The rearrangement uses TRBV4-1 and TRBJ2-5; D ambiguous. Germline-derived CDR1 and CDR2 are MGHRA and YSYEKL. This CDR3 is 16 amino acids long. V lost 0 bases, J lost 0 bases, and 11 bases lay in between. In DNA form, the CDR3 reads TGCGCCAGCAGCCAAGAATTTTGGCAAAACCAAGAGACCCAGTACTTC. Residues: CASSQEFWQNQETQYF.

The CDR3 spells CASSPPSIGNQPQHF. CDR3 nucleotides: TGTGCCAGCTCACCACCGAGTATCGGGAATCAGCCCCAGCATTTT. The chain carries TRBV18 and TRBJ1-5; D ambiguous. CDR3 length equals 15 residues. V was pared by 0 bases and J by 4 bases, with 10 bases between. CDR1 and CDR2 (germline): KGHSH, LQKENI.

V and J are TRBV7-3 and TRBJ1-1; 8 bases are a match to TRBD1. Germline V gives CDR1 SGHTA, CDR2 FQGTGA. The CDR3 contains 13 residues. The ends lost 5 bases at V and 4 bases at J; junction bases unmatched: 3. CDR3 sequence: CASSRGTGTEAFF. Here the CDR3 DNA reads TGTGCCAGCAGCCGTGGGACAGGCACTGAAGCTTTCTTT.

Only a few counts were recorded for this clone. The CDR3 region is CASSGGDQPQHF. The DNA for the CDR3 is TGTGCCAGCTCCGGGGGGGATCAGCCCCAGCATTTT. The genes are TRBV18 and TRBJ1-5, with a weak D call TRBD1 (5 bases). V lost 6 bases and J 5 bases, leaving 8 bases between the germline ends. This CDR3 has 12 amino acids. Germline CDR1 reads KGHSH; CDR2 reads LQKENI. Full variable domain (outside the CDR3, taken from reference TRBV18 and TRBJ1-5): NAGVMQNPRHLVRRRGQEARLRCSPMKGHSHVYWYRQLPEEGLKFMVYLQKENIIDESGMPKERFSAEFPKEGPSILRIQQVVRGDSAAYFCASSGGDQPQHFGDGTRLSIL.

This chain links TRBV27 with TRBJ2-4; 7 bases fit TRBD1. Germline trimming cut 6 bases from V and 5 bases from J; bases unmatched to any gene: 4. Germline CDR1 reads MNHEY; CDR2 reads SMNVEV (reference sequence). The CDR3 consists of 13 residues. The CDR3 reads CASRRDRENIQYF. The CDR3 region has the DNA TGTGCCAGCAGGAGGGACAGAGAAAACATTCAGTACTTC.

This chain links TRBV7-2 with TRBJ2-4; 8 bases fit TRBD2. CDR1 is SGHTA, CDR2 FQGNSA, per germline. Unmatched junction bases numbered 16, after V lost 11 bases and J lost 7 bases. The CDR3 length is 15 residues. The CDR3 loop is CASASGAGGGNIQYF. CDR3 nucleotides: TGTGCCTCCGCATCAGGTGCGGGAGGTGGTAACATTCAGTACTTC.

This sequence joins TRBV19 and TRBJ1-4; 9 bases agree with TRBD1. The CDR3 extends over 16 amino acids. Unmatched junction bases numbered 5, after V lost 5 bases and J lost 1 base. Germline V gene data show CDR1 as LNHDA and CDR2 as SQIVND (reference sequence). The CDR3 is CASSAGQGVTNEKLFF. The CDR3 DNA reads TGTGCCAGTAGTGCGGGACAGGGAGTAACTAATGAAAAACTGTTTTTT.

V is TRBV14 and J is TRBJ2-7; 15 bases fit TRBD2. Germline V lookup: CDR1 SGHDN, CDR2 FVKESK. The CDR3 consists of 18 residues. Trimming removed 2 bases from V and 5 bases from J; junction bases left unmatched: 10. CDR3 in amino acids: CASSQPLGLAGGKNEQYF. The DNA for the CDR3 is TGTGCCAGCAGCCAACCTCTGGGACTAGCGGGAGGAAAGAACGAGCAGTACTTC.

A few counts support this clone. The V and J genes are TRBV18 and TRBJ1-1; 11 bases are shared with TRBD1. The germline CDR1 and CDR2 sequences are KGHSH and LQKENI. Trimming at V came to 2 bases and at J to 5 bases, leaving 10 bases not matched to a gene. CDR3 length equals 17 residues. The CDR3 sequence: CASSPGSVGTGGTEAFF. The CDR3 nucleotides are TGTGCCAGCTCACCAGGGAGTGTCGGGACAGGGGGTACTGAAGCTTTCTTT.

The rearrangement joins TRBV6-6 to TRBJ1-1, with unresolved D. The CDR3 contains 14 residues. Trimming took off 6 bases at V and 1 base at J, with 12 bases between the two ends. Germline CDR1 is MNHNY and CDR2 is SVGAGI (reference sequence). The CDR3 sequence is CASRAVGANTEAFF. The DNA of the CDR3 is TGTGCCAGCAGGGCGGTTGGAGCGAACACTGAAGCTTTCTTT.

The sample holds one count of this clone. In DNA form, the CDR3 reads TGTGCCAGCAGCTTAGCGGTGGGGGGGGGCGAAGAGACCCAGTACTTC. Its translation is CASSLAVGGGEETQYF. This chain joins TRBV7-2 and TRBJ2-5, with TRBD2 as a possible D gene (7 bases). The CDR3 length is 16 residues. Trimming stripped 0 bases from V and 3 bases from J, with 14 bases between. Germline V gives CDR1 SGHTA, CDR2 FQGNSA.

The DNA for the CDR3 is TGCGCCAGCAGCCAAGATCCGGGAGGCTCCTACGAGCAGTACTTC. Amino acids: CASSQDPGGSYEQYF. The chain joins TRBV4-1 to TRBJ2-7, with TRBD2 matching 7 bases. Looked up from germline, CDR1 is MGHRA and CDR2 is YSYEKL. The CDR3 runs 15 residues. V gave up 0 bases and J gave up 0 bases; unmatched junction bases: 2.

The chain carries TRBV9 and TRBJ2-3; D is perhaps TRBD2 (5 bases). The V gene's germline CDR1 is SGDLS and CDR2 YYNGEE. The CDR3 extends over 15 amino acids. V lost 0 bases to trimming and J lost 2 bases, with 10 bases between them. CDR3 nucleotide sequence: TGTGCCAGCAGCGTAGGATCGGGATACACAGATACGCAGTATTTT. Translating gives CASSVGSGYTDTQYF.

This clone was recorded only once. The V gene is TRBV4-2, the J gene TRBJ2-7; TRBD1 matches at 8 bases. V gave up 1 base and J gave up 5 bases; unmatched junction bases: 7. The CDR3 is 15 amino acids. Germline lookup yields CDR1 LGHNA and CDR2 YNFKEQ. In nucleotides, the CDR3 is TGTGCCAGCAGCCAAGGGACAGGGCCTCTGCACGAGCAGTACTTC. Protein sequence: CASSQGTGPLHEQYF.

The chain links TRBV30 to TRBJ1-1; 9 nucleotides line up with TRBD1. The length of the CDR3 is 19 residues. Unmatched junction bases numbered 26, after V lost 4 bases and J lost 8 bases. The germline CDR1 and CDR2 sequences are GTSNPN and SVGIG (reference sequence). CDR3 amino acids: CAWIAYPGDSGTGLGEAFF. The DNA for the CDR3 is TGTGCCTGGATAGCATACCCCGGTGATTCCGGGACAGGGCTCGGGGAAGCTTTCTTT. The full variable domain, rest sourced from reference TRBV30 and TRBJ1-1, is SQTIHQWPATLVQPVGSPLSLECTVEGTSNPNLYWYRQAAGRGLQLLFYSVGIGQISSEVPQNLSASRPQDRQFILSSKKLLLSDSGFYLCAWIAYPGDSGTGLGEAFFGQGTRLTVV.

V usage is TRBV2 and J usage is TRBJ1-1, with TRBD1 matching 9 bases. Germline lookup yields CDR1 SNHLY and CDR2 FYNNEI. V lost 6 bases, J lost 10 bases, and 9 bases stayed unmatched. This CDR3 is built from 13 residues. CDR3 coding DNA: TGTGCCAGCAGCGCCGACAGGGGGGTGATAGCTTTCTTT. Residues: CASSADRGVIAFF.

This chain links TRBV10-2 with TRBJ1-2; 7 positions match TRBD1. The junction had 4 bases not matched to a gene; V was cut back by 0 bases and J by 6 bases. The germline V gene encodes CDR1 WSHSY and CDR2 SAAADI. The CDR3 extends over 14 amino acids. The CDR3 reads CASSESGGGHGYTF. The CDR3 bases are TGCGCCAGCAGTGAGTCTGGAGGGGGCCATGGCTACACCTTC.

The rearrangement joins TRBV5-1 to TRBJ1-2; no clear D. CDR1 and CDR2 from the germline V gene are SGHRS and YFSETQ. The CDR3 consists of 14 residues. Trimming took off 5 bases at V and 2 bases at J, with 13 bases between the two ends. The CDR3 DNA is TGCGCCAGCAGTCCGGGAGGCTCCAACTATGGCTACACCTTC. It encodes CASSPGGSNYGYTF.

Here the CDR3 DNA reads TGTGCCAGTAGTATAGATCTCAGGATGAACACTGAAGCTTTCTTT. Protein product: CASSIDLRMNTEAFF. This chain joins TRBV19 and TRBJ1-1; D is undetermined. Germline CDR1 LNHDA, CDR2 SQIVND (reference sequence). The CDR3 consists of 15 residues. Trimming shortened V by 0 bases and J by 0 bases, and 8 bases separated the two germline ends.

The V call is TRBV2, the J call TRBJ1-2; tentative D call: TRBD1 (6 bases). The CDR3 extends over 16 amino acids. V was pared by 6 bases and J by 2 bases, with 19 bases between. The germline V gene encodes CDR1 SNHLY and CDR2 FYNNEI. The CDR3 spells CASRGAPGTLNYGYTF. The DNA for the CDR3 is TGTGCCAGCAGGGGCGCCCCGGGGACACTAAACTATGGCTACACCTTC.

The chain carries TRBV29-1 and TRBJ2-1; 8 bases line up with TRBD1. V gave up 6 bases and J gave up 0 bases; unmatched junction bases: 7. Germline V CDR1 and CDR2: SQVTM, ANQGSEA. This CDR3 is built from 15 residues. The CDR3 DNA sequence: TGCAGCGTGGAATCGGGACAGGTCTCCTACAATGAGCAGTTCTTC. It yields the protein CSVESGQVSYNEQFF.

The chain joins TRBV11-2 to TRBJ2-1; D call uncertain. Trimming took 0 bases from V and 4 from J, leaving 7 bases between them. The length of the CDR3 is 14 residues. Germline CDR1 SGHAT, CDR2 FQNNGV. The CDR3 DNA follows: TGTGCCAGCAGCTTAGAAAGGAGTTACAATGAGCAGTTCTTC. Its translation: CASSLERSYNEQFF.

This clone occurred a few times. The CDR3 DNA reads TGTGCCAGCAGCTTCGGACAGGGATATGGCTACACCTTC. This translates into CASSFGQGYGYTF. This sequence joins TRBV5-5 and TRBJ1-2, with 8 bases identical to TRBD1. V lost 2 bases, J lost 5 bases, and 2 bases stayed unmatched. The V gene's germline CDR1 is SGHKS and CDR2 YYEKEE (reference sequence). The CDR3 is 13 residues long.

The J gene is TRBJ1-2, the V gene TRBV9, with 7 bases lining up with TRBD1. The CDR3 is 15 residues long. Germline lookup yields CDR1 SGDLS and CDR2 YYNGEE. Unmatched junction bases numbered 5, after V lost 2 bases and J lost 1 base. The DNA of the CDR3 is TGTGCCAGCAGCGTTGATGGGACAGATAACTATGGCTACACCTTC. Protein: CASSVDGTDNYGYTF. Full variable domain (missing parts from reference TRBV9 and TRBJ1-2): DSGVTQTPKHLITATGQRVTLRCSPRSGDLSVYWYQQSLDQGLQFLIQYYNGEERAKGNILERFSAQQFPDLHSELNLSSLELGDSALYFCASSVDGTDNYGYTFGSGTRLTVV.

The genes are TRBV7-2 and TRBJ1-1, with 10 bases that match TRBD1. The ends lost 1 base at V and 8 bases at J; junction bases unmatched: 7. Germline CDR1 reads SGHTA; CDR2 reads FQGNSA. The length of the CDR3 is 15 residues. CDR3 sequence reads: CASSLEGQGSSEAFF. The CDR3 region has the DNA TGTGCCAGCAGCTTAGAGGGACAGGGGTCTTCCGAAGCTTTCTTT.

The V gene is TRBV9, the J gene TRBJ2-2, with 9 bases aligning to TRBD1. CDR3 length equals 15 residues. V lost 3 bases, J lost 4 bases, and 4 bases stayed unmatched. CDR1 SGDLS and CDR2 YYNGEE come from the germline V gene. The CDR3: CASSELTGGTGELFF. The CDR3 region has the DNA TGTGCCAGCAGCGAGTTGACAGGGGGCACCGGGGAGCTGTTTTTT.

The genes are TRBV25-1 and TRBJ2-7, with 9 nucleotides matching TRBD1. The CDR3 length is 15 residues. Germline V gene sequence: CDR1 MGHDK, CDR2 SYGVNS. J lost 4 bases, V lost 5 bases, and 9 bases had no gene match. The DNA of the CDR3 is TGTGCCAGCAGTTCCCCGACAGGGGGAGTTTACGAGCAGTACTTC. It translates to CASSSPTGGVYEQYF.

The chain couples TRBV2 to TRBJ2-7, with D unresolved. Germline values: CDR1 SNHLY, CDR2 FYNNEI. CDR3 length: 15 residues. The germline V and J ends were trimmed by 5 bases and 4 bases, with 18 bases remaining between them. The CDR3 is CASSFQATALYEQYF. DNA for the CDR3: TGTGCCAGCAGTTTCCAGGCTACCGCTCTATACGAGCAGTACTTC.